Listed below are T cell receptor beta chains from one sample, sequenced in a study of control samples from healthy donors and cancer patients. Sequencing used immunoSEQ multiplex PCR; TCRdb keeps in-frame clones, though not all of them. The data hold about 89,000 clones, with more than 75% observed a single time. The sequenced sample consisted of blood. The receptors stem from a woman aged 40 to 50 in good health. CDR3s include the opening cysteine and the closing phenylalanine or tryptophan. Some rows have no size entry. The others give once, few or many, or a class for an expanded clone.

v_call	j_call	clone_size	cdr3_aa
TRBV21-1	TRBJ1-1	NA	CASTQSGDRKMNTEAFF
TRBV6-5	TRBJ2-7	NA	CASRRTGYYEQYF
TRBV5-6	TRBJ2-2	NA	CASSRRTGRSTGELFF
TRBV5-8	TRBJ1-5	few	CASSQVDRRSNQPQHF
TRBV29-1	TRBJ2-6	NA	CSVGGTGTAVSGANVLTF
TRBV10-3	TRBJ1-3	once	CAIKGQIPGSGNTIYF
TRBV18	TRBJ2-1	NA	CASSQNQGKRDNEQFF
TRBV15	TRBJ2-3	NA	CATSRGGGGTDTQYF
TRBV5-8	TRBJ2-5	NA	CASSRVYEDRGTQETQYF
TRBV12-5	TRBJ1-1	NA	CASGLVSLRESGTEAFF
TRBV19	TRBJ2-2	NA	CASRRGGNTGELFF
TRBV11-3	TRBJ2-7	few	CASSLEASGVLREQYF
TRBV5-1	TRBJ2-3	few	CASSLGGTDTQYF
TRBV18	TRBJ2-5	NA	CASSPTTGEETQYF
TRBV6-4	TRBJ2-6	NA	CASSRDRESSGANVLTF
TRBV19	TRBJ1-5	NA	CASMRVSGPISFNQPQHF
TRBV7-8	TRBJ1-4	NA	CASSLARYEKLFF
TRBV3-1/TRBV3-2	TRBJ2-7	NA	CASSRVQGDEQYF